These 13 T cell receptor beta chains were all obtained from the same sample, sequenced in a study of T cell repertoires in cytomegalovirus infection. TCRdb ran MiXCR on the reads and lists one entry per CDR3 protein. The sample holds around 240,000 distinct CDR3 sequences; over 20% are singletons and the top ten take 18%. Material for sequencing was CD8+ T cells from PBMCs. The receptors were sampled from a human donor in good health (CMV status not recorded). Some clones in this sample may be carry-over from other donors' samples.

This CDR3 reads CATSDWVGAGDIGDTQYF. The CDR3 DNA follows: TGTGCCACCAGTGATTGGGTAGGGGCAGGGGATATCGGAGATACGCAGTATTTT. This chain links TRBV24-1 with TRBJ2-3, with D possibly being TRBD1 (6 bases). V lost 2 bases and J 5 bases, leaving 22 bases between the germline ends. Germline assignment: CDR1 KGHDR and CDR2 SFDVKD. CDR3 length: 18 residues.

There are a few counts of this clonotype. The chain couples TRBV29-1 to TRBJ1-1; 7 nucleotides line up with TRBD1. J was trimmed by 1 base and V by 2 bases; bases with no gene match: 7. Germline V CDR1 and CDR2: SQVTM, ANQGSEA. CDR3 length: 15 residues. The CDR3 DNA reads as TGCAGCGTTGAAAAAAATAGACAGGGGAACACTGAAGCTTTCTTT. This encodes CSVEKNRQGNTEAFF. The full variable domain, its missing parts supplied by reference TRBV29-1 and TRBJ1-1, is SAVISQKPSRDICQRGTSLTIQCQVDSQVTMMFWYRQQPGQSLTLIATANQGSEATYESGFVIDKFPISRPNLTFSTLTVSNMSPEDSSIYLCSVEKNRQGNTEAFFGQGTRLTVV.

With regard to this clonotype: With a much larger clone just one base away, this may be a read error. The rearrangement uses TRBV7-8 and TRBJ2-3; TRBD2 might be the D (7 bases). V was cut by 1 base and J by 2 bases, with 16 bases left in between. The CDR3 loop spans 17 amino acids. Per germline, CDR1 SGHVS and CDR2 FQNEAQ. CDR3 nucleotides: TGTGCCAGCAGCTTAGTGGTAGGGGGGAGGGACACAGATACGCAGTATTTT. Residues: CASSLVVGGRDTDTQYF.

This clonotype was picked up a small number of times. The J gene is TRBJ2-2, the V gene TRBV6-5; no firm D call. Germline CDR1 reads MNHEY; CDR2 reads SVGAGI. This CDR3 has 14 amino acids. Trimming stripped 8 bases from V and 5 bases from J, with 15 bases between. CDR3 amino acids: CASGSTRYTGELFF. The CDR3 coding sequence is TGTGCCAGCGGAAGCACCCGCTATACCGGGGAGCTGTTTTTT.

This clonotype was counted a few times. The chain combines TRBV6-6 with TRBJ2-1; TRBD1 aligns across 7 bases. The CDR3 is 17 residues long. Germline values: CDR1 MNHNY, CDR2 SVGAGI (reference sequence). V shed 0 bases, J shed 2 bases, and the junction held 7 bases outside the gene matches. The CDR3 bases are TGTGCCAGCAGTTACTCGAACCAGGGGGTGGCCTACAATGAGCAGTTCTTC. Its protein product is CASSYSNQGVAYNEQFF.

V gene TRBV2 combines with J gene TRBJ1-1; unclear D gene. The germline V gene has CDR1 SNHLY and CDR2 FYNNEI. CDR3 length equals 12 residues. With 3 bases removed from V and 8 bases from J, the gap between germline ends came to 10 bases. The CDR3 spells CASSETGWEAFF. Here the CDR3 DNA reads TGTGCCAGCAGTGAGACTGGGTGGGAAGCTTTCTTT.

This chain connects TRBV6-6 to TRBJ2-2, with TRBD1 matching 8 bases. With 6 bases clipped from V and 9 bases from J, the junction kept 21 bases outside the gene matches. Germline CDR1 and CDR2: MNHNY and SVGAGI (reference sequence). The CDR3 sequence is 18 residues long. CDR3 residues: CASSHRETGADRTRELFF. The CDR3 region has the DNA TGTGCCAGCAGCCATAGAGAGACAGGGGCAGATAGGACCAGGGAGCTGTTTTTT.

This clonotype was counted once. The chain combines TRBV20-1 with TRBJ2-3; D is uncertain. The germline V and J ends were trimmed by 5 bases and 0 bases, with 21 bases remaining between them. The CDR3 covers 17 residues. Germline loops: CDR1 DFQATT, CDR2 SNEGSKA (reference sequence). CDR3 coding DNA: TGCAGTGCTTACCGCCACACTGGGATAGGGAGCACAGATACGCAGTATTTT. Translating it yields CSAYRHTGIGSTDTQYF.

This clonotype was seen many times. The chain carries TRBV7-9 and TRBJ1-1; the D gene is possibly TRBD1 (5 bases). The CDR3 spans 14 residues. Trimming cost V 5 bases and J 4 bases, with 14 bases left between them. From germline, CDR1 is SEHNR and CDR2 FQNEAQ (reference sequence). The CDR3 spells CASSQTQGGTEAFF. The CDR3 region has the DNA TGTGCCAGCAGCCAAACGCAGGGAGGCACTGAAGCTTTCTTT.

J is TRBJ1-3 and V is TRBV28; D unclear. With 2 bases removed from V and 0 bases from J, the gap between germline ends came to 11 bases. CDR1 is MDHEN and CDR2 is SYDVKM in the germline V gene. There are 16 residues in the CDR3. CDR3 sequence (DNA): TGTGCCAGCAGTTTAGTCGTCGGGGACTCTGGAAACACCATATATTTT. Translation gives CASSLVVGDSGNTIYF.

This clonotype came up many times. The chain has TRBV7-9 and TRBJ2-1, with 7 bases fitting TRBD2. CDR3 length: 14 residues. Trimming removed 1 base from V and 6 bases from J; junction bases left unmatched: 3. Germline-derived CDR1 and CDR2 are SEHNR and FQNEAQ (reference sequence). The CDR3 DNA reads as TGTGCCAGCAGCTTAGAACTAGCGACCAATGAGCAGTTCTTC. Encoded protein: CASSLELATNEQFF.

The V call is TRBV5-4, the J call TRBJ2-1, with D perhaps being TRBD1 or TRBD2 (6 bases each). Per the germline V gene, CDR1 is SGHNT and CDR2 is YYREEE (reference sequence). CDR3 size: 14 residues. The V end lost 9 bases, the J end lost 7 bases, and 20 bases lay between the germline ends. Written as DNA, the CDR3 is TGTGCCATCGAGGACAAGGGGGGAAAAAATGAGCAGTTCTTC. Translation gives CAIEDKGGKNEQFF.

The chain is built from TRBV7-2 and TRBJ2-7; 10 positions agree with TRBD2. Germline CDR1 and CDR2: SGHTA and FQGNSA. The CDR3 sequence is 16 residues long. J was trimmed by 3 bases and V by 8 bases; bases with no gene match: 13. CDR3: CASLGWGAGGSYEQYF. CDR3 nucleotide sequence: TGTGCCAGCCTCGGATGGGGAGCGGGGGGGAGCTACGAGCAGTACTTC. Full variable domain (remainder filled in from reference TRBV7-2 and TRBJ2-7): GAGVSQSPSNKVTEKGKDVELRCDPISGHTALYWYRQSLGQGLEFLIYFQGNSAPDKSGLPSDRFSAERTGGSVSTLTIQRTQQEDSAVYLCASLGWGAGGSYEQYFGPGTRLTVT.